Shown below are 6 T cell receptor beta chains from a single sample sequenced in a study of blood T cell repertoires in COVID-19. Only in-frame clones appear in the TCRdb table, and some are missing; sequencing was by immunoSEQ multiplex PCR. Of 160,000 or so clones detected, around nine tenths appear once; the ten largest clones hold 2% to 3%. Sequenced: peripheral blood. The source of these receptors is a woman aged 70-85 years with acute or convalescent COVID-19.

The V and J genes are TRBV19 and TRBJ1-3, with 7 bases lining up with TRBD1. From germline, CDR1 is LNHDA and CDR2 SQIVND (reference sequence). Germline trimming cut 9 bases from V and 2 bases from J; bases unmatched to any gene: 13. This CDR3 contains 16 residues. CDR3 DNA sequence: TGTGCCAGCAAAAGACCGAGGGACAGTCCTGGAAACACCATATATTTT. This sequence encodes CASKRPRDSPGNTIYF.

This chain uses TRBV4-2 with TRBJ1-6; 7 nucleotides match TRBD1. Germline values: CDR1 LGHNA, CDR2 YNFKEQ. This CDR3 has 15 residues. The ends lost 0 bases at V and 9 bases at J; junction bases unmatched: 5. CDR3: CASSQDLKGASPLHF. The CDR3 DNA reads as TGTGCCAGCAGCCAAGATTTGAAGGGGGCTTCACCCCTCCACTTT.

CDR3 in amino acids: CASSWGGGLYNEQFF. The CDR3 DNA reads as TGTGCCAGCAGCTGGGGCGGGGGGCTCTACAATGAGCAGTTCTTC. The chain joins TRBV7-2 to TRBJ2-1; 8 nucleotides line up with TRBD2. The CDR3 loop spans 15 amino acids. CDR1 and CDR2 (germline): SGHTA, FQGNSA. V dropped 4 bases and J dropped 3; count of bases not matched to a gene: 5. Full variable domain (outside the CDR3, taken from reference TRBV7-2 and TRBJ2-1): GAGVSQSPSNKVTEKGKDVELRCDPISGHTALYWYRQSLGQGLEFLIYFQGNSAPDKSGLPSDRFSAERTGGSVSTLTIQRTQQEDSAVYLCASSWGGGLYNEQFFGPGTRLTVL.

V and J are TRBV4-2 and TRBJ1-3; D is possibly TRBD1 (5 bases). The CDR3 sequence is 17 residues long. V was trimmed by 1 base and J by 6 bases, leaving 19 bases between them. Germline V gene data show CDR1 as LGHNA and CDR2 as YNFKEQ. CDR3 in amino acids: CASSQAVRAAGLNTIYF. CDR3 coding DNA: TGTGCCAGCAGCCAAGCCGTCAGGGCGGCGGGATTAAACACCATATATTTT.

The chain uses TRBV6-1 and TRBJ2-6; D may be TRBD1 (5 bases). V was pared by 4 bases and J by 0 bases, with 13 bases between. Germline V gene data show CDR1 as MNHNS and CDR2 as SASEGT. The CDR3 has 17 residues. This CDR3 reads CASSGSTVGSGANVLTF. The CDR3 DNA reads as TGTGCCAGCAGTGGCTCGACAGTAGGCTCTGGGGCCAACGTCCTGACTTTC.

The sample holds a few counts of this clone. The V gene is TRBV7-2, the J gene TRBJ2-2, with D tentatively TRBD2 (6 bases). Germline CDR1 and CDR2: SGHTA and FQGNSA. The V end lost 5 bases, the J end lost 5 bases, and 18 bases lay between the germline ends. The CDR3 contains 16 residues. For the CDR3, the DNA is TGTGCCAGCAGCCCCGGAGGGAAAGGAGCAACCGGGGAGCTGTTTTTT. Translating gives CASSPGGKGATGELFF.